This entry concerns a single TCR beta chain. Repertoires were generated with immunoSEQ multiplex PCR, while TCRdb's copy carries only in-frame clones and drops some. The sample yields more than 150,000 clones, 80% to 90% seen once. V lost 3 bases to trimming and J lost 2 bases, with 11 bases between them. CDR1 is SGHRS and CDR2 is YFSETQ in the germline V gene. The CDR3 has 14 residues. This record belongs to a study of T cell responses to AZD1222 COVID-19 vaccine. This sequence joins TRBV5-1 and TRBJ2-5; D not resolved. This sequence originates from an adult who had recovered from COVID-19. The material sequenced was peripheral blood, taken after recovery from COVID-19. CDR3 coding DNA: TGCGCCAGCAGCTACCTCGGGCCACAAGAGACCCAGTACTTC. Encoded protein: CASSYLGPQETQYF.